This entry lists 20 T cell receptor beta chains sequenced from one sample in a study of technical replicates of blood from several donors. Sequenced by immunoSEQ multiplex PCR; TCRdb stores in-frame clones only, minus some. The repertoire has tens of thousands of clones, about 86% of them found once; the top ten carry about 5%. What was sequenced was PBMCs. These receptors were collected from a human donor in good health. Some clones in this sample may be carry-over from other donors' samples.

The V gene is TRBV9, the J gene TRBJ2-2; 10 positions match TRBD2. Per germline, CDR1 SGDLS and CDR2 YYNGEE. The CDR3 loop spans 19 amino acids. J gave up 0 bases and V 0 bases, and 8 bases lay outside the gene matches. The CDR3, as DNA: TGTGCCAGCAGCGTAGGTATACTAGCGGGACCAACGAACACCGGGGAGCTGTTTTTT. Translated, it gives CASSVGILAGPTNTGELFF.

The V and J genes are TRBV7-7 and TRBJ2-5, with 15 bases fitting TRBD2. The CDR3 spans 16 residues. V was clipped by 4 bases and J by 2 bases; unmatched bases: 2. Per germline, CDR1 SSHAT and CDR2 FNYEAQ (reference sequence). The CDR3 reads CASSSGLAGGQETQYF. The CDR3 region has the DNA TGTGCCAGCAGCTCGGGACTAGCGGGAGGACAAGAGACCCAGTACTTC.

The rearrangement joins TRBV6-6 to TRBJ2-7; 7 nucleotides align to TRBD1. Germline V lookup: CDR1 MNHNY, CDR2 SVGAGI (reference sequence). The CDR3 totals 14 residues. V shed 6 bases, J shed 5 bases, and the junction held 10 bases outside the gene matches. CDR3 amino acids: CASRFRDRQDEQYF. The CDR3 DNA reads as TGTGCCAGCAGGTTCCGGGACAGACAGGACGAGCAGTACTTC.

The chain combines TRBV30 with TRBJ2-3; possible D gene TRBD2, 8 bases. V lost 1 base and J 3 bases, leaving 14 bases between the germline ends. Looked up from germline, CDR1 is GTSNPN and CDR2 is SVGIG (reference sequence). The CDR3 has 15 amino acids. This CDR3 is CAWSGVAGQTDTQYF. CDR3 sequence (DNA): TGTGCCTGGAGTGGGGTAGCGGGACAGACAGATACGCAGTATTTT.

This clone showed up just a few times. J is TRBJ1-2 and V is TRBV6-6, with D perhaps TRBD1 (5 bases). The CDR3 extends over 12 amino acids. The germline V gene has CDR1 MNHNY and CDR2 SVGAGI (reference sequence). V lost 7 bases and J 4 bases, leaving 10 bases between the germline ends. The CDR3 is CASTSTVYGYTF. In DNA, the CDR3 is TGTGCCAGCACATCGACAGTCTATGGCTACACCTTC.

The rearrangement uses TRBV7-5 and TRBJ2-7; TRBD1 was called by the table and not checked on the DNA. TRBV7-5 is an annotated pseudogene. This CDR3 is built from 15 residues. The DNA of the CDR3 is TGTGTCAGAAGACCCACAGGGGTTCCGAACTACGAGCAGTACTTC. Its protein product is CVRRPTGVPNYEQYF.

The chain combines TRBV5-5 with TRBJ1-5; D gene uncertain. V was pared by 2 bases and J by 1 base, with 13 bases between. The germline V gene encodes CDR1 SGHKS and CDR2 YYEKEE (reference sequence). The CDR3 runs to 16 residues. DNA for the CDR3: TGTGCCAGCAGCTTCCGGGGTGAGCTGAGCAATCAGCCCCAGCATTTT. As protein: CASSFRGELSNQPQHF.

The chain has TRBV7-2 and TRBJ2-3, with TRBD2 identical over 10 bases. V lost 5 bases, J lost 5 bases, and 7 bases stayed unmatched. Per germline, CDR1 SGHTA and CDR2 FQGNSA. The CDR3 runs to 15 residues. The chain's CDR3 is CASSPRASGRDTQYF. In DNA, the CDR3 is TGTGCCAGCAGCCCACGGGCTAGCGGGAGAGATACGCAGTATTTT.

The CDR3 nucleotides are TGTGCCAGCAGCGCTCCCCCGGCCCTAGCAACTACGCAGTATTTT. Its translation is CASSAPPALATTQYF. The J gene is TRBJ2-3, the V gene TRBV7-2, with D possibly being TRBD2 (5 bases). Deletions cut 5 bases from V and 8 bases from J, with 20 bases between. Per the germline V gene, CDR1 is SGHTA and CDR2 is FQGNSA. This CDR3 is 15 amino acids long.

V usage is TRBV25-1 and J usage is TRBJ1-2; the D is unclear. This CDR3 contains 9 residues. Trimming pared 9 bases from V and 8 bases from J, leaving 7 bases between. Per the germline V gene, CDR1 is MGHDK and CDR2 is SYGVNS. DNA of the CDR3: TGTGCCAGGAGAAGAGGCTACACCTTC. It encodes CARRRGYTF.

This chain connects TRBV7-6 to TRBJ1-1, with D unresolved. This CDR3 has 13 residues. Trimming cost V 3 bases and J 1 base, with 6 bases left between them. The germline CDR1 and CDR2 sequences are SGHVS and FNYEAQ. The CDR3 bases are TGTGCCAGCAGCTTTAGGAGGAACACTGAAGCTTTCTTT. Amino acid sequence: CASSFRRNTEAFF.

The chain employs TRBV4-2 and TRBJ2-7; tentative D call: TRBD1 (6 bases). CDR1 and CDR2 (germline): LGHNA, YNFKEQ. CDR3 size: 15 residues. Trimming took off 4 bases at V and 6 bases at J, with 19 bases between the two ends. The CDR3 region is CASSPQKGQKAEQYF. CDR3 in DNA: TGTGCCAGCAGCCCCCAAAAAGGACAGAAGGCCGAGCAGTACTTC.

This chain joins TRBV7-8 and TRBJ1-2, with D possibly matching TRBD1 (5 bases). V was trimmed by 6 bases and J by 8 bases, leaving 13 bases between them. The CDR3 is made up of 12 amino acids. CDR1 and CDR2 (germline): SGHVS, FQNEAQ. CDR3 nucleotide sequence: TGTGCCAGCAGTCCTGACAGACGGGGCTACACCTTC. It codes for CASSPDRRGYTF.

The chain joins TRBV7-8 to TRBJ2-1; TRBD2 matches 13 bases. Trimming at V came to 5 bases and at J to 0 bases, leaving 4 bases not matched to a gene. CDR1 is SGHVS and CDR2 is FQNEAQ in the germline V gene. This CDR3 has 17 residues. CDR3 sequence (DNA): TGTGCCAGCAGCCGGGGACTAGCGGGAATCTCCTACAATGAGCAGTTCTTC. Translation gives CASSRGLAGISYNEQFF.

The chain carries TRBV30 and TRBJ1-2, with D perhaps matching TRBD1 (5 bases). Germline-derived CDR1 and CDR2 are GTSNPN and SVGIG (reference sequence). This CDR3 has 11 residues. V was shortened by 8 bases and J by 7 bases, with 14 bases between the two germline ends. The CDR3 here is CAGPGVVGYTF. CDR3 bases: TGTGCCGGGCCGGGGGTGGTTGGCTACACCTTC. The complete variable domain, with remaining parts taken from reference TRBV30 and TRBJ1-2, reads SQTIHQWPATLVQPVGSPLSLECTVEGTSNPNLYWYRQAAGRGLQLLFYSVGIGQISSEVPQNLSASRPQDRQFILSSKKLLLSDSGFYLCAGPGVVGYTFGSGTRLTVV.

The chain combines TRBV30 with TRBJ2-7, with TRBD2 matching over 10 bases. Trimming at V came to 2 bases and at J to 2 bases, leaving 6 bases not matched to a gene. Germline V gene sequence: CDR1 GTSNPN, CDR2 SVGIG (reference sequence). The CDR3 totals 15 residues. The CDR3 is CAWSLSGRITYEQYF. The DNA for the CDR3 is TGTGCCTGGAGTCTTAGCGGGAGGATTACCTACGAGCAGTACTTC. Combining the CDR3 with reference TRBV30 and TRBJ2-7 gives the whole variable domain SQTIHQWPATLVQPVGSPLSLECTVEGTSNPNLYWYRQAAGRGLQLLFYSVGIGQISSEVPQNLSASRPQDRQFILSSKKLLLSDSGFYLCAWSLSGRITYEQYFGPGTRLTVT.

The chain joins TRBV5-1 to TRBJ1-4; TRBD1 aligns across 7 bases. The CDR3 has 14 amino acids. Germline CDR1 and CDR2: SGHRS and YFSETQ. Trimming cost V 3 bases and J 8 bases; bases outside gene matches: 7. CDR3 residues: CASSSRTGGEKLFF. Written as DNA, the CDR3 is TGCGCCAGCAGCTCCCGGACAGGTGGCGAAAAACTGTTTTTT.

Comment on this clone: An end of the junction does not agree with germline; a read error may underlie this. This chain links TRBV10-3 with TRBJ2-7, with 9 bases lining up with TRBD1. CDR1 is ENHRY, CDR2 SYGVKD, per germline. CDR3 length: 10 amino acids. The DNA for the CDR3 is TGTGCCATCAGGGACAGGGGCCGGGACTTC. It specifies CAIRDRGRDF.

The genes are TRBV4-2 and TRBJ2-7; 7 positions agree with TRBD2. The CDR3 contains 15 residues. Germline V gives CDR1 LGHNA, CDR2 YNFKEQ. Trimming removed 4 bases from V and 0 bases from J; junction bases left unmatched: 6. CDR3 amino acids: CASSRERGSSYEQYF. The DNA for the CDR3 is TGTGCCAGCAGCCGAGAGCGGGGAAGCTCCTACGAGCAGTACTTC.

V is TRBV9 and J is TRBJ2-1, with 8 bases identical to TRBD2. Trimming removed 4 bases from V and 1 base from J; junction bases left unmatched: 7. This CDR3 contains 16 residues. Germline loops: CDR1 SGDLS, CDR2 YYNGEE. In DNA, the CDR3 is TGTGCCAGCAGCCTAAGGAGCGGGAGTTCCTACAATGAGCAGTTCTTC. This sequence encodes CASSLRSGSSYNEQFF.